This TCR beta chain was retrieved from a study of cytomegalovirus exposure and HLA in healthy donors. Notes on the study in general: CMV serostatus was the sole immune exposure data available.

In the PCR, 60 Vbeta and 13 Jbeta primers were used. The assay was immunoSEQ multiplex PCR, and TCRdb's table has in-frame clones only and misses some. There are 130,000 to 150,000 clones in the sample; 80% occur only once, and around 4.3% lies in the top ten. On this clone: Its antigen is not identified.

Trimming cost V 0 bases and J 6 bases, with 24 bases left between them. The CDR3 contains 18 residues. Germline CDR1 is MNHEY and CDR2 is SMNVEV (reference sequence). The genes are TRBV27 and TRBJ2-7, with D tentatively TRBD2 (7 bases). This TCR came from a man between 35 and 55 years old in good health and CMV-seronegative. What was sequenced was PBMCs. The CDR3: CASSLSSWGQGPGGEQYF. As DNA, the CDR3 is TGTGCCAGCAGTTTATCTTCGTGGGGGCAGGGCCCGGGAGGCGAGCAGTACTTC.